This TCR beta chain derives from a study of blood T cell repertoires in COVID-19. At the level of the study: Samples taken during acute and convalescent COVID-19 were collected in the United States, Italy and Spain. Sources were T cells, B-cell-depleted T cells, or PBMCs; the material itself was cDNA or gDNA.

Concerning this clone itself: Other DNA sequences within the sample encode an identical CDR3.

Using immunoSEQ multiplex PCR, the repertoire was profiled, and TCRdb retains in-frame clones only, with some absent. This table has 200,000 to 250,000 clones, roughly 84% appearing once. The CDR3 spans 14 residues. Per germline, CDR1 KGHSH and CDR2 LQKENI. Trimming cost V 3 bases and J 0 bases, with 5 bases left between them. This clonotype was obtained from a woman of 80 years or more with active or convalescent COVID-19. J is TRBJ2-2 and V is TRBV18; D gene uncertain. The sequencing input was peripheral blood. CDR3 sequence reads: CASSPTANTGELFF. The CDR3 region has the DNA TGTGCCAGCTCACCTACAGCGAACACCGGGGAGCTGTTTTTT.